This T cell receptor (beta chain) was retrieved from a study of blood T cell repertoires in COVID-19. The participants were between roughly 18 and 100 years old and came from some 23 US areas. Participants reported their clinical history, and cohort assignment relied on those reports. The table came from immunoSEQ multiplex PCR; TCRdb's copy has only in-frame clones and leaves some out. The table has a few hundred thousand clones, about 90% seen once. Trimming took 0 bases from V and 7 from J, leaving 10 bases between them. The germline V gene has CDR1 SGHRS and CDR2 YFSETQ. The CDR3 has 13 residues. The rearrangement links TRBV5-1 to TRBJ1-2, with D perhaps TRBD1 (5 bases). Sequenced sample: PBMCs or T cells enriched from blood (not recorded which). The receptor was isolated from a man younger than 40 who had been exposed to COVID-19. The CDR3 loop reads CASSLEGRGGYTF. DNA of the CDR3: TGCGCCAGCAGCTTGGAAGGAAGGGGTGGCTACACCTTC.